The clone carrying this TCR beta chain was picked up a small number of times. Its matching antigen is unknown. This CDR3 contains 11 residues. Germline V CDR1 and CDR2: SQVTM, ANQGSEA. Trimming took off 5 bases at V and 5 bases at J, with 9 bases between the two ends. Time point given: newly diagnosed GD, antithyroid drugs for less than 3 months. RNA isolated from PBMCs was used to make the TCR library. This entry belongs to a study of regulatory T cells in long-lasting Graves disease. Study findings and constraints: The persistent group shared around 2,700 public clonotypes, more than the 850 to 1,000 shared by new patients.

Arm-PCR of CDR3 regions with iRepertoire HTBI primers generated TCR beta libraries. In the authors' workflow: Identified across the samples were fewer than 70 TRBV segments and 13 to 15 TRBJ segments. TCRdb itself ran the multiplex PCR reads through MiXCR, one entry per CDR3 protein. It is TCRdb's table, rather than the study itself, that gives the V and J calls and clone size. The data show 400,000 to 450,000 distinct CDR3 sequences, more than 12% seen once. This sample also belongs to another study, concerning T cells in Graves' hyperthyroidism and ophthalmopathy.

The chain couples TRBV29-1 to TRBJ1-1; no definite D call. The source material was peripheral blood mononuclear cells (PBMCs), sampled at new diagnosis, from a patient treated with antithyroid drugs. The receptor's source is a woman in her 30s with Graves disease. The CDR3 nucleotides read TGCAGCGTTTATTTCCGGACTGAAGCTTTCTTT. It translates to CSVYFRTEAFF.